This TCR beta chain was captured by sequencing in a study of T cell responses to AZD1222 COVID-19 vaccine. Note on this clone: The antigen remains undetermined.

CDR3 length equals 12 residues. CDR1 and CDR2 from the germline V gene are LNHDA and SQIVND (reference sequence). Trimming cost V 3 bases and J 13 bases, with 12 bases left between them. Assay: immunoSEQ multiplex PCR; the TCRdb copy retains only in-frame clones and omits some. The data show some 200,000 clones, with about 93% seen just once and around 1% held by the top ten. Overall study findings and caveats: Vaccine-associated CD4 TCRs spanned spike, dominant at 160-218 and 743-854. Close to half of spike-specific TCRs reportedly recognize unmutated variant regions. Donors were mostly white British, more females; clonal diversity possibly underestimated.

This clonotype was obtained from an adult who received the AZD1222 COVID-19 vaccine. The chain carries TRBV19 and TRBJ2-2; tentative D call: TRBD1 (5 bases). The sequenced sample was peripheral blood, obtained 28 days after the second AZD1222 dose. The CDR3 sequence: CASSIHRNRLFF. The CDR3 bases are TGTGCCAGTAGTATCCACAGGAATCGGCTGTTTTTT.